Each of the 28 T cell receptor beta chains below was sequenced from the same sample in a study of T cell clusters in autoimmune cytopenias. TRB was amplified from approximately 250 ng of peripheral blood genomic DNA per sample. TRB rearrangements were amplified by touch-down multiplex PCR with mixed TRB-A/B primers. TCRdb re-called the multiplex PCR reads, yielding one record per CDR3 amino acid sequence without DNA. The sample table sets out 4,000 or so distinct CDR3 sequences. The sequencing input was peripheral blood. The receptors derive from a human donor with an autoimmune cytopenia or autoimmune hepatitis (not recorded which).

The chain recombines TRBV5-1 with TRBJ2-2; TCRdb selects TRBD1, and the lack of DNA leaves this call unchecked. The CDR3 has 16 amino acids. Germline V gives CDR1 SGHRS, CDR2 YFSETQ. CDR3 sequence: CASSPGGGVGTGELFF.

This chain connects TRBV28 to TRBJ1-5; TCRdb indicates TRBD1, and absent DNA this call remains unverified. In germline, CDR1 is MDHEN, CDR2 SYDVKM. The length of the CDR3 is 15 residues. CDR3 region: CASSFFGTVRVAQHF. Using reference TRBV28 and TRBJ1-5 for the parts outside the CDR3, the full variable domain is DVKVTQSSRYLVKRTGEKVFLECVQDMDHENMFWYRQDPGLGLRLIYFSYDVKMKEKGDIPEGYSVSREKKERFSLILESASTNQTSMYLCASSFFGTVRVAQHFGDGTRLSIL.

By frequency, this clonotype registers medium-sized. The chain uses TRBV5-4 and TRBJ1-2. There are 17 residues in the CDR3. In germline, CDR1 is SGHNT, CDR2 YYREEE (reference sequence). CDR3 loop: CASSLSRPTISNYGYTF.

According to its frequency, this clonotype is medium-sized. V gene TRBV5-6 combines with J gene TRBJ1-1; without DNA, the TCRdb call of TRBD1 cannot be checked. Germline CDR1 is SGHDT and CDR2 is YYEEEE. The CDR3 is made up of 17 amino acids. The CDR3 reads CASSLDAGGVEGTEAFF.

This chain joins TRBV7-2 and TRBJ2-1. CDR1 is SGHTA and CDR2 is FQGNSA in the germline V gene. The CDR3 is 14 residues long. CDR3: CASSLVGGQDEKFF. Combining the CDR3 with reference TRBV7-2 and TRBJ2-1 gives the whole variable domain GAGVSQSPSNKVTEKGKDVELRCDPISGHTALYWYRQSLGQGLEFLIYFQGNSAPDKSGLPSDRFSAERTGGSVSTLTIQRTQQEDSAVYLCASSLVGGQDEKFFGPGTRLTVL.

The chain recombines TRBV18 with TRBJ1-5; TCRdb calls TRBD1, which cannot be checked without DNA. The CDR3 sequence is 13 residues long. Germline lookup yields CDR1 KGHSH and CDR2 LQKENI. CDR3 sequence: CASSPGRDQPQHF.

J is TRBJ1-2 and V is TRBV7-2; the TCRdb D gene call, TRBD1, has no DNA to confirm it. Germline lookup yields CDR1 SGHTA and CDR2 FQGNSA. CDR3 length: 15 residues. The CDR3 loop is CASSLDRGRGYGYTF.

By frequency, this clonotype is medium-sized. The J gene is TRBJ2-1, the V gene TRBV6-2 or TRBV6-3; with no DNA, the TCRdb D assignment of TRBD2 cannot be verified. This CDR3 comprises 19 residues. Per the germline V gene, CDR1 is MNHEY and CDR2 is SVGEGT. The CDR3 region is CASSYRLAGAFSSYNEQFF.

The rearrangement links TRBV4-3 to TRBJ2-7; TCRdb proposes TRBD1, but this gene call is untestable without DNA. The CDR3 runs 16 residues. Germline-derived CDR1 and CDR2 are LGHNA and YSLEER. The CDR3 sequence is CASSQDPGTGGREQYF.

The chain recombines TRBV29-1 with TRBJ2-1; TCRdb selects TRBD1, and the lack of DNA leaves this call unchecked. Per the germline V gene, CDR1 is SQVTM and CDR2 is ANQGSEA. The CDR3 consists of 14 residues. The CDR3 region is CSAQTGSSYNEQFF.

This CDR3 is CSASVDRVSEQYF. The chain carries TRBV20-1 and TRBJ2-7. The CDR3 sequence is 13 residues long. The germline gives CDR1 DFQATT, CDR2 SNEGSKA (reference sequence).

This rearrangement joins TRBV20-1 to TRBJ1-5. The CDR3 has 16 residues. Germline V lookup: CDR1 DFQATT, CDR2 SNEGSKA (reference sequence). The CDR3 protein is CSASRKGGSLIEPQHF.

The chain couples TRBV28 to TRBJ2-7; TCRdb lists TRBD2, though no DNA is available to test this call. This CDR3 is 19 amino acids long. Germline values: CDR1 MDHEN, CDR2 SYDVKM. CDR3 sequence: CASSLVIRGLAGGTYEQYF.

Its frequency marks this clonotype as medium-sized. The chain recombines TRBV6-1 with TRBJ2-3; checking the TCRdb D call of TRBD1 is not possible without DNA. The CDR3 runs 13 residues. Germline V gives CDR1 MNHNS, CDR2 SASEGT. CDR3 sequence reads: CASKGGVPDTQYF.

According to its frequency, this clonotype is medium-sized (0.01 to 0.1%). This chain uses TRBV11-1 with TRBJ2-4; TCRdb's assignment of TRBD2 cannot be checked, as there is no DNA. From germline, CDR1 is SGHAT and CDR2 FQDESV (reference sequence). CDR3 length: 15 amino acids. The CDR3 protein is CASSPAGGKLDIQYF.

The CDR3 reads CASSKEQDYEQYF. The chain is built from TRBV18 and TRBJ2-7; the TCRdb D gene call, TRBD1, has no DNA to confirm it. This CDR3 has 13 residues. From germline, CDR1 is KGHSH and CDR2 LQKENI.

The chain joins TRBV11-2 to TRBJ2-7; TCRdb reports TRBD2, a call that lacks DNA to check it against. In germline, CDR1 is SGHAT, CDR2 FQNNGV. The CDR3 loop spans 16 amino acids. CDR3 in amino acids: CASSLVGAGLADEQYF.

The chain recombines TRBV5-4 with TRBJ2-3; TCRdb returns TRBD1, unconfirmable since there is no DNA. There are 16 residues in the CDR3. Germline-derived CDR1 and CDR2 are SGHNT and YYREEE (reference sequence). The CDR3 reads CASSVGGRGGADTQYF. Drawing the rest from reference TRBV5-4 and TRBJ2-3, the complete variable domain is ETGVTQSPTHLIKTRGQQVTLRCSSQSGHNTVSWYQQALGQGPQFIFQYYREEENGRGNFPPRFSGLQFPNYSSELNVNALELDDSALYLCASSVGGRGGADTQYFGPGTRLTVL.

Its frequency marks this clonotype as medium-sized. Here the CDR3 reads CASSERQGFTDTQYF. This chain joins TRBV27 and TRBJ2-3; the TRBD1 assignment by TCRdb is unverifiable without DNA. CDR3 size: 15 residues. Germline CDR1 reads MNHEY; CDR2 reads SMNVEV (reference sequence).

This chain uses TRBV6-1 with TRBJ1-3. Looked up from germline, CDR1 is MNHNS and CDR2 is SASEGT. The CDR3 is 13 amino acids. CDR3 loop: CASSEDPGNTIYF.

The genes are TRBV6-1 and TRBJ1-3. CDR3 length equals 18 residues. Germline CDR1 and CDR2: MNHNS and SASEGT. The CDR3 sequence: CASSEHRRFLSSGNTIYF.

In terms of frequency, this clonotype is medium-sized. The chain uses TRBV19 and TRBJ2-2; TCRdb calls TRBD2, which cannot be checked without DNA. Germline CDR1 reads LNHDA; CDR2 reads SQIVND (reference sequence). This CDR3 is built from 14 residues. CDR3 amino acids: CASSIGSFTGELFF.

The V call is TRBV27, the J call TRBJ2-1; TCRdb gives TRBD1 as the D gene, but with no DNA this cannot be confirmed. The CDR3 is made up of 15 amino acids. Germline lookup yields CDR1 MNHEY and CDR2 SMNVEV (reference sequence). CDR3 amino acids: CASSDSLDRGNEQFF.

CDR3 region: CASSLGRGETNTGELFF. The rearrangement uses TRBV7-2 and TRBJ2-2; TCRdb's D call of TRBD1 is untestable without DNA. The CDR3 consists of 17 residues. CDR1 and CDR2 (germline): SGHTA, FQGNSA.

By frequency, this clonotype registers medium-sized. The chain employs TRBV6-6 and TRBJ2-1; the D call of TRBD1 rests on TCRdb alone, since no DNA is present to check it. CDR1 is MNHNY, CDR2 SVGAGI, per germline (reference sequence). CDR3 length equals 16 residues. The CDR3 is CASSYSTPDFLNEQFF.

In terms of frequency, this clonotype is medium-sized (0.01 to 0.1%). CDR3 sequence: CASITPGLYGYTF. The chain carries TRBV6-1 and TRBJ1-2. The CDR3 sequence is 13 residues long. CDR1 and CDR2 from the germline V gene are MNHNS and SASEGT.

The rearrangement joins TRBV5-1 to TRBJ1-2; TCRdb selects TRBD1, and the lack of DNA leaves this call unchecked. The CDR3 consists of 17 residues. CDR1 and CDR2 (germline): SGHRS, YFSETQ. The CDR3: CASSLTGTGFVDYGYTF. Filled out from reference TRBV5-1 and TRBJ1-2, the complete variable domain reads KAGVTQTPRYLIKTRGQQVTLSCSPISGHRSVSWYQQTPGQGLQFLFEYFSETQRNKGNFPGRFSGRQFSNSRSEMNVSTLELGDSALYLCASSLTGTGFVDYGYTFGSGTRLTVV.

Frequency places this clonotype as medium-sized. The rearrangement uses TRBV27 and TRBJ2-7. The CDR3 spans 15 residues. CDR1 is MNHEY and CDR2 is SMNVEV in the germline V gene (reference sequence). The CDR3 sequence: CASSHDSGTAYEQYF.